This record concerns one TCR beta chain sequence. This record comes from a study of blood T cell repertoires in COVID-19. Across the whole study: In each case, the material was cDNA or gDNA derived from T cells, B-cell-depleted T cells, or PBMCs.

CDR3 length equals 16 residues. CDR1 and CDR2 (germline): SGHTS, YDEGEE. The V gene end was trimmed by 2 bases and the J gene end by 1 base; junction bases not matched to a gene: 7. Produced via immunoSEQ multiplex PCR; TCRdb's table is partial and in-frame only. The table includes around 250,000 clones, about 83% detected once. The sequence was collected from a man older than 75 with acute or convalescent COVID-19. The V gene is TRBV5-8, the J gene TRBJ2-5, with 8 bases that match TRBD2. The sequencing sample was made of peripheral blood. In DNA, the CDR3 is TGTGCCAGCAGCTTTGGTCGGCTAGCGGGCCAAGAGACCCAGTACTTC. This encodes CASSFGRLAGQETQYF.